This T cell receptor (beta chain) came from a study of CD8 T cells in ankylosing spondylitis. Study findings and constraints: Among TCR beta sequences, a motif of eight highly homologous variants appeared characteristic of ankylosing spondylitis blood.

In germline, CDR1 is SGHRS, CDR2 YFSETQ. The V and J ends lost 6 bases and 6 bases, in that order; junction bases with no gene match: 6. The CDR3 contains 14 residues. There are many counts of this clonotype. Antigen specificity is unknown. Using quantitative 5'-RACE with molecular barcodes, the authors made TCR beta libraries. Using its own MiXCR run on the 5' RACE reads, TCRdb lists one record per CDR3 protein. The sample records fewer than 550,000 distinct CDR3 sequences, approximately 5.3% being singletons. This rearrangement joins TRBV5-1 to TRBJ1-6, with 7 positions matching TRBD1. The sequenced sample consisted of blood, either unsorted or a sorted T cell fraction (not recorded which). This sequence originates from a male donor with ankylosing spondylitis. The CDR3 loop is CASTGTVGNSPLHF. Written as DNA, the CDR3 is TGCGCCAGCACTGGGACAGTGGGTAATTCACCCCTCCACTTT.